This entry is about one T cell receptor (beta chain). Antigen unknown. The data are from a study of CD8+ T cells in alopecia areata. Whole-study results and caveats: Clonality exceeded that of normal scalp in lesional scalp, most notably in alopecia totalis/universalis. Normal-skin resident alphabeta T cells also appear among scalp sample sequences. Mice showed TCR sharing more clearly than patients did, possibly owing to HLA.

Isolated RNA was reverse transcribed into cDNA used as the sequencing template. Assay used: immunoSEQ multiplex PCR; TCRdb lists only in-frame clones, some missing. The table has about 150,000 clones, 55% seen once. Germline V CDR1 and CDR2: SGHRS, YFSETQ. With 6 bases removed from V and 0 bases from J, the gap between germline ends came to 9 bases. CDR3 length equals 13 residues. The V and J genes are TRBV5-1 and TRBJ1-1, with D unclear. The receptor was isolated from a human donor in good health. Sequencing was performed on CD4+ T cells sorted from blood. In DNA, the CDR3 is TGCGCCAGCAAGGGCAGCTTGAACACTGAAGCTTTCTTT. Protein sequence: CASKGSLNTEAFF.